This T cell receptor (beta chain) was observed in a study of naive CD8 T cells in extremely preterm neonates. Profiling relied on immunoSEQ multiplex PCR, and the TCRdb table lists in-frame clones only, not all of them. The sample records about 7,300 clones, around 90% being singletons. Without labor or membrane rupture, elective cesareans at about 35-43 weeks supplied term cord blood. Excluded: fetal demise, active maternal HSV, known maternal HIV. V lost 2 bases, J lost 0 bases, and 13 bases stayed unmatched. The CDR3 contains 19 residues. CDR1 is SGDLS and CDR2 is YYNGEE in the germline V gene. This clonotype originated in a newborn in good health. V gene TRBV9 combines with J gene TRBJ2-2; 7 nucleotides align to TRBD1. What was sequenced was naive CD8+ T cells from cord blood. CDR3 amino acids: CASSVNPRQGPTNTGELFF. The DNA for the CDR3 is TGTGCCAGCAGCGTTAACCCTAGACAGGGCCCCACGAACACCGGGGAGCTGTTTTTT.